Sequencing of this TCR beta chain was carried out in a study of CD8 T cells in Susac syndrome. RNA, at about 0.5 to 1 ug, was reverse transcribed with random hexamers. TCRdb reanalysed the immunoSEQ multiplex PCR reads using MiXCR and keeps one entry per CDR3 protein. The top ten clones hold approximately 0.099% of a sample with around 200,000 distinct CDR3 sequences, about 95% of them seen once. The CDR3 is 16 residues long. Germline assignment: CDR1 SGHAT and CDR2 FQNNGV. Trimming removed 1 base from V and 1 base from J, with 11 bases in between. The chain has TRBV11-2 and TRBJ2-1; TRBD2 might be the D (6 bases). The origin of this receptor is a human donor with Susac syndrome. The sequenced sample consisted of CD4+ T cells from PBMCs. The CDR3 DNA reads TGTGCCAGCAGCTTAGGGTGGGAGGAATCCTACAATGAGCAGTTCTTC. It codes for CASSLGWEESYNEQFF. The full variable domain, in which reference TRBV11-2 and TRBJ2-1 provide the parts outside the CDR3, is EAGVAQSPRYKIIEKRQSVAFWCNPISGHATLYWYQQILGQGPKLLIQFQNNGVVDDSQLPKDRFSAERLKGVDSTLKIQPAKLEDSAVYLCASSLGWEESYNEQFFGPGTRLTVL.